Following are 24 T cell receptor beta chains from one sample sequenced in a study of blood T cells in healthy people across ages. A sample-barcoded 5' primer and a J-beta primer mix were used in a second PCR of roughly 7 to 12 cycles. TCRdb processed the 5' RACE reads anew with MiXCR; each CDR3 protein has one entry. The table has almost 1 million distinct CDR3 sequences, 45% to 60% seen once; the top ten hold over 20%. Sequencing used blood. The receptors were sampled from a woman between 55 and 75 years old in good health.

The DNA for the CDR3 is TGTGCCAGCATTCGAGACATGAACACTGAAGCTTTCTTT. Translation gives CASIRDMNTEAFF. The chain links TRBV2 to TRBJ1-1; D not resolved. The CDR3 runs 13 residues. Germline-derived CDR1 and CDR2 are SNHLY and FYNNEI. Trimming pared 7 bases from V and 0 bases from J, leaving 9 bases between.

This clonotype was found a few times. The chain employs TRBV10-3 and TRBJ2-7, with D perhaps TRBD1 (6 bases). Germline V lookup: CDR1 ENHRY, CDR2 SYGVKD. The CDR3 is made up of 14 amino acids. The V end lost 3 bases, the J end lost 4 bases, and 13 bases lay between the germline ends. The CDR3 nucleotides are TGTGCCATCAGTGAAACAGGGTTCGTTTACGAGCAGTACTTC. Residues: CAISETGFVYEQYF.

This clonotype has a handful of counts. The gene calls are TRBV3-1 and TRBJ2-5; tentative D call: TRBD1 (6 bases). This CDR3 is built from 13 residues. Deletions cut 4 bases from V and 5 bases from J, with 11 bases between. Germline V lookup: CDR1 LGHDT, CDR2 YNNKEL (reference sequence). CDR3 residues: CASSPGQWETQYF. CDR3 coding DNA: TGTGCCAGCAGCCCTGGACAGTGGGAGACCCAGTACTTC.

The chain is built from TRBV7-2 and TRBJ2-3, with 12 bases aligning to TRBD2. The germline V gene encodes CDR1 SGHTA and CDR2 FQGNSA. This CDR3 region has 17 residues. Trimming cost V 5 bases and J 1 base; bases outside gene matches: 7. The CDR3 nucleotides read TGTGCCAGCAGCCTCCATCCTAGCGGGAGGGGCACAGATACGCAGTATTTT. Translated, it gives CASSLHPSGRGTDTQYF.

This chain connects TRBV6-2 or TRBV6-3 to TRBJ2-7, with 14 bases lining up with TRBD2. The CDR3 loop spans 15 amino acids. V gave up 5 bases and J gave up 5 bases; unmatched junction bases: 5. Germline lookup yields CDR1 MNHEY and CDR2 SVGEGT. The CDR3 reads CASSDGTSGSHEQYF. The CDR3 DNA is TGTGCCAGCAGTGACGGGACTAGCGGGAGCCACGAGCAGTACTTC.

This clonotype came up once. The chain uses TRBV4-2 and TRBJ2-5; TRBD2 is a possible D gene (7 bases). Germline values: CDR1 LGHNA, CDR2 YNFKEQ. The CDR3 loop spans 14 amino acids. V was trimmed by 2 bases and J by 7 bases, leaving 14 bases between them. The CDR3 DNA follows: TGTGCCAGCAGCCAAAAGGAGGGGGGGGCGACCCAGTACTTC. Amino acids: CASSQKEGGATQYF.

The V and J genes are TRBV28 and TRBJ2-5, with D perhaps TRBD2 (6 bases). The CDR3 is 13 residues long. V was pared by 6 bases and J by 7 bases, with 15 bases between. The germline V gene encodes CDR1 MDHEN and CDR2 SYDVKM. The CDR3, as DNA: TGTGCCAGCAGCGAAGCGGGTACGGGGACCCAGTACTTC. Encoded protein: CASSEAGTGTQYF.

The V and J genes are TRBV7-9 and TRBJ2-5; 8 bases agree with TRBD1. Germline V CDR1 and CDR2: SEHNR, FQNEAQ (reference sequence). The CDR3 length is 15 residues. V shed 5 bases, J shed 1 base, and the junction held 6 bases outside the gene matches. The CDR3 nucleotides are TGTGCCAGCAGCGCGGGACAGGAGATCCAAGAGACCCAGTACTTC. Amino acids: CASSAGQEIQETQYF.

The J gene is TRBJ1-1, the V gene TRBV15; tentatively, D is TRBD1 (5 bases). The CDR3 runs 15 residues. Trimming removed 5 bases from V and 2 bases from J, with 15 bases in between. Germline CDR1 LNHNV, CDR2 YYDKDF (reference sequence). CDR3 sequence (DNA): TGTGCCACCAGCCTGTCCCCCGGGGGTAACACTGAAGCTTTCTTT. Amino acids: CATSLSPGGNTEAFF.

This CDR3 reads CAIRQGSYEQYF. CDR3 bases: TGTGCCATCAGGCAGGGTTCATACGAGCAGTACTTC. The chain is built from TRBV10-3 and TRBJ2-7; maybe TRBD1 (5 bases). This CDR3 is built from 12 residues. Trimming removed 6 bases at V and 4 bases at J, with 10 bases between. Germline V gene sequence: CDR1 ENHRY, CDR2 SYGVKD.

J is TRBJ1-2 and V is TRBV14; possible D gene TRBD1, 5 bases. CDR3 length: 13 residues. The V gene's germline CDR1 is SGHDN and CDR2 FVKESK. With 4 bases removed from V and 5 bases from J, the gap between germline ends came to 11 bases. The CDR3 sequence: CASSRFGGYGYTF. CDR3 coding DNA: TGTGCCAGCAGCCGATTTGGGGGGTATGGCTACACCTTC.

In this sample, this clonotype turned up a few times. V is TRBV20-1 and J is TRBJ2-7; D gene unclear. The V gene lost 5 bases and the J gene lost 4 bases, with 12 bases spanning the gap. CDR1 and CDR2 (germline): DFQATT, SNEGSKA (reference sequence). This CDR3 is 12 amino acids long. The CDR3 nucleotides read TGCAGTGCTGCTAAATTGGGGTACGAGCAGTACTTC. Protein product: CSAAKLGYEQYF.

The chain combines TRBV20-1 with TRBJ1-6, with 12 bases lining up with TRBD1. The V and J ends lost 1 base and 6 bases, in that order; junction bases with no gene match: 7. This CDR3 is 17 amino acids long. Germline CDR1 reads DFQATT; CDR2 reads SNEGSKA (reference sequence). The CDR3 sequence is CSARAGTGGPSNSPLHF. CDR3 coding DNA: TGCAGTGCTAGAGCGGGGACAGGGGGCCCCAGTAATTCACCCCTCCACTTT.

The chain carries TRBV7-2 and TRBJ2-1, with D perhaps TRBD2 (7 bases). This CDR3 has 16 residues. The ends were cut back, 5 bases at V and 3 bases at J, with 17 bases in the middle. Germline assignment: CDR1 SGHTA and CDR2 FQGNSA. DNA for the CDR3: TGTGCCAGCAGCAAGGGGGGGCGGGGGCTCTACAATGAGCAGTTCTTC. As protein: CASSKGGRGLYNEQFF.

This clonotype was seen only a few times. An end of the junction does not agree with germline; a read error may underlie this. This chain joins TRBV6-5 and TRBJ2-3; D remains unclear. Germline assignment: CDR1 MNHEY and CDR2 SVGAGI. This CDR3 comprises 14 residues. In DNA, the CDR3 is TGTGCTAGCAGTAAGGGATTTAGGACAGATACGCAGTATTTT. Protein product: CASSKGFRTDTQYF.

This chain uses TRBV5-1 with TRBJ2-7, with 14 bases aligning to TRBD2. This CDR3 has 17 amino acids. Germline CDR1 and CDR2: SGHRS and YFSETQ. The J segment lost 1 base and the V segment lost 4 bases, leaving 7 bases of the junction unmatched. DNA for the CDR3: TGCGCCAGCAGCCGGGGACTAGCGGGAGATCTGTCCTACGAGCAGTACTTC. Translating it yields CASSRGLAGDLSYEQYF.

This clonotype was observed a few times. The chain has TRBV6-6 and TRBJ2-3, with TRBD1 matching 10 bases. This CDR3 is 16 amino acids long. Germline trimming cut 7 bases from V and 0 bases from J; bases unmatched to any gene: 7. Per germline, CDR1 MNHNY and CDR2 SVGAGI (reference sequence). As DNA, the CDR3 is TGTGCCAGCATCCCCGGGACAGGGGCTAGCACAGATACGCAGTATTTT. This codes for CASIPGTGASTDTQYF.

The genes are TRBV3-1 and TRBJ1-2; D is ambiguous. With 1 base removed from V and 0 bases from J, the gap between germline ends came to 9 bases. CDR1 is LGHDT, CDR2 YNNKEL, per germline (reference sequence). CDR3 size: 15 residues. The CDR3 region has the DNA TGTGCCAGCAGCCAAGGTGCGTTAGCTAACTATGGCTACACCTTC. Protein product: CASSQGALANYGYTF.

This clonotype was detected a few times. This chain links TRBV12-3 or TRBV12-4 with TRBJ2-5; 12 nucleotides line up with TRBD1. V shed 5 bases and J 7 bases; nucleotides not matched to a gene: 8. This CDR3 is 15 amino acids long. The CDR3 here is CASSPGTGGLRTQYF. The CDR3 nucleotides are TGTGCCAGCAGTCCCGGGACAGGGGGCCTTAGGACCCAGTACTTC.

The chain recombines TRBV11-3 with TRBJ1-1, with D tentatively TRBD1 (5 bases). The germline V gene has CDR1 SGHNT and CDR2 YENEEA. The CDR3 loop spans 13 amino acids. The V end lost 3 bases, the J end lost 2 bases, and 7 bases lay between the germline ends. Written as DNA, the CDR3 is TGTGCCAGCAGCTTCCAGGGAAACACTGAAGCTTTCTTT. Its protein is CASSFQGNTEAFF. Combining the CDR3 with reference TRBV11-3 and TRBJ1-1 gives the whole variable domain EAGVVQSPRYKIIEKKQPVAFWCNPISGHNTLYWYLQNLGQGPELLIRYENEEAVDDSQLPKDRFSAERLKGVDSTLKIQPAELGDSAVYLCASSFQGNTEAFFGQGTRLTVV.

Note on this clonotype: This may come from a read error, since a much larger clone is one base off. CDR3 sequence: CASSSTVQAIQYF. The DNA of the CDR3 is TGTGCCAGCAGCAGTACTGTCCAGGCCATTCAGTACTTC. V usage is TRBV6-5 and J usage is TRBJ2-4, with D hard to call. V was trimmed by 6 bases and J by 9 bases, leaving 15 bases between them. The germline V gene encodes CDR1 MNHEY and CDR2 SVGAGI. The CDR3 covers 13 residues.

This clonotype has only a few counts. V gene TRBV24-1 combines with J gene TRBJ2-3; D is undetermined. The CDR3 contains 12 residues. The V end was cut by 5 bases, the J end by 5 bases, with 7 bases between. Germline CDR1 reads KGHDR; CDR2 reads SFDVKD. CDR3 nucleotide sequence: TGTGCCACCAGTGCCCGACAAGATACGCAGTATTTT. Its translation is CATSARQDTQYF.

The chain uses TRBV29-1 and TRBJ2-5; D tentatively reads TRBD1 or TRBD2 (5 bases each). V lost 0 bases and J 5 bases, leaving 10 bases between the germline ends. The CDR3 length is 13 residues. Germline V gene sequence: CDR1 SQVTM, CDR2 ANQGSEA. The CDR3 sequence is CSVEDPGSETQYF. CDR3 coding DNA: TGCAGCGTTGAAGATCCAGGGAGCGAGACCCAGTACTTC.

The V and J genes are TRBV4-3 and TRBJ2-3; D call uncertain. The V end lost 0 bases, the J end lost 3 bases, and 10 bases lay between the germline ends. The CDR3 is 15 residues long. Germline lookup yields CDR1 LGHNA and CDR2 YSLEER. For the CDR3, the DNA is TGCGCCAGCAGCCAAGATCGGCTAGGAACAGATACGCAGTATTTT. Translation gives CASSQDRLGTDTQYF.